This paragraph covers one T cell receptor (beta chain) sequence. This record comes from a study of blood T cell repertoires in COVID-19. Study background: Material from acute and convalescent COVID-19 was sourced from the United States, Italy and Spain. PBMCs, B-cell-depleted T cells, or T cells were the source of the cDNA or gDNA that made up the material.

Data came from immunoSEQ multiplex PCR; TCRdb stores just in-frame clones and leaves some out. This table holds roughly 300,000 clones, around 89% found once. V was pared by 6 bases and J by 0 bases, with 7 bases of the junction left unmatched. This CDR3 has 15 residues. CDR1 is MNHEY, CDR2 SVGAGI, per germline. This TCR was recovered from a man aged 18 to 30 who had recovered from COVID-19. The chain uses TRBV6-5 and TRBJ1-1; 7 bases align to TRBD1. Sequencing was done on a sample of peripheral blood. CDR3 protein: CASSRTGVLNTEAFF. The CDR3 DNA reads TGTGCCAGCAGCCGAACAGGGGTATTGAACACTGAAGCTTTCTTT.